The 6 T cell receptor beta chains given below trace back to one sample, sequenced in a study of TIL therapy for anti-PD-1-resistant metastatic lung cancer. This was the immunoSEQ v3 assay. Repertoires were generated with immunoSEQ multiplex PCR, while TCRdb's copy carries only in-frame clones and drops some. The sample lists approximately 47,000 clones, 80% to 90% seen once, with less than 6% in the top ten. Time point: pre-treatment sample, taken before nivolumab and TIL therapy. Specimen: blood, collected at baseline. Receptors originate from a person aged 25-79 years with non-small cell lung cancer.

The rearrangement links TRBV9 to TRBJ2-2; D possibly uses TRBD1 or TRBD2 (7 bases each). Germline V lookup: CDR1 SGDLS, CDR2 YYNGEE. Trimming removed 4 bases from V and 4 bases from J, with 14 bases in between. The CDR3 contains 15 residues. CDR3 in amino acids: CASSPGGGPTGELFF. The CDR3 bases are TGTGCCAGCAGCCCAGGGGGGGGGCCCACCGGGGAGCTGTTTTTT.

The chain carries TRBV5-1 and TRBJ2-7; D perhaps matches TRBD2 (6 bases). Per germline, CDR1 SGHRS and CDR2 YFSETQ. The CDR3 contains 14 residues. V was trimmed by 0 bases and J by 4 bases, leaving 11 bases between them. The CDR3 sequence: CASSLEGGGYEQYF. CDR3 DNA: TGCGCCAGCAGCTTGGAGGGAGGTGGGTACGAGCAGTACTTC.

The CDR3 spells CASSQGQGVKNEQFF. The CDR3 bases are TGTGCCAGCAGCCAGGGACAGGGGGTTAAGAATGAGCAGTTCTTC. The V gene is TRBV28, the J gene TRBJ2-1; TRBD1 aligns across 11 bases. V shed 6 bases, J shed 7 bases, and the junction held 8 bases outside the gene matches. Germline CDR1 and CDR2: MDHEN and SYDVKM. This CDR3 has 15 amino acids.

The rearrangement links TRBV5-4 to TRBJ2-1, with 9 bases lining up with TRBD2. Germline V lookup: CDR1 SGHNT, CDR2 YYREEE (reference sequence). This CDR3 is 16 amino acids long. J gave up 5 bases and V 3 bases, and 9 bases lay outside the gene matches. CDR3 in DNA: TGTGCCAGCAGCTCTCGCCCGCGGGGGGGCAACAATGAGCAGTTCTTC. Amino acids: CASSSRPRGGNNEQFF. The full variable domain, with the rest looked up from reference TRBV5-4 and TRBJ2-1, is ETGVTQSPTHLIKTRGQQVTLRCSSQSGHNTVSWYQQALGQGPQFIFQYYREEENGRGNFPPRFSGLQFPNYSSELNVNALELDDSALYLCASSSRPRGGNNEQFFGPGTRLTVL.

The rearrangement joins TRBV19 to TRBJ2-1; D remains ambiguous. Germline V gene lookup returns CDR1 LNHDA and CDR2 SQIVND (reference sequence). The CDR3 is 11 residues long. V shed 2 bases and J shed 7 bases, with 3 bases lying between them. The CDR3 loop reads CASSILNEQFF. The CDR3 region has the DNA TGTGCCAGTAGTATACTTAATGAGCAGTTCTTC.

The CDR3 DNA reads TGTGCCAGCAGCCAGGGACAGGGGACCAACACCGGGGAGCTGTTTTTT. Its protein product is CASSQGQGTNTGELFF. V gene TRBV7-8 combines with J gene TRBJ2-2, with TRBD1 matching over 10 bases. The CDR3 length is 16 residues. Germline V gene lookup returns CDR1 SGHVS and CDR2 FQNEAQ. V trimming: 5 bases; J trimming: 2 bases; junction bases outside the gene matches: 5. The whole variable domain, filled in from reference TRBV7-8 and TRBJ2-2, reads GAGVSQSPRYKVAKRGQDVALRCDPISGHVSLFWYQQALGQGPEFLTYFQNEAQLDKSGLPSDRFFAERPEGSVSTLKIQRTQQEDSAVYLCASSQGQGTNTGELFFGEGSRLTVL.